Following are 2 T cell receptor beta chains from one sample sequenced in a study of blood T cell repertoires in COVID-19. Method: immunoSEQ multiplex PCR; TCRdb's copy keeps in-frame clones and lacks some. The sample comprises 130,000 to 150,000 clones, 85% of which are singletons, and nearly 3% rests with the top ten. Specimen: peripheral blood. These receptors were obtained from a woman between 40 and 50 years old with active or convalescent COVID-19.

CDR3 nucleotides: TGTGCCAGCAGCCGCGGGACAGGGGGTTATAGCAATCAGCCCCAGCATTTT. This gives the protein CASSRGTGGYSNQPQHF. The chain couples TRBV5-4 to TRBJ1-5; 11 nucleotides align to TRBD1. V shed 4 bases and J 0 bases; nucleotides not matched to a gene: 6. The germline V gene encodes CDR1 SGHNT and CDR2 YYREEE (reference sequence). The CDR3 is made up of 17 amino acids. Drawing the rest from reference TRBV5-4 and TRBJ1-5, the complete variable domain is ETGVTQSPTHLIKTRGQQVTLRCSSQSGHNTVSWYQQALGQGPQFIFQYYREEENGRGNFPPRFSGLQFPNYSSELNVNALELDDSALYLCASSRGTGGYSNQPQHFGDGTRLSIL.

The chain employs TRBV5-1 and TRBJ2-7, with TRBD1 identical over 9 bases. Germline values: CDR1 SGHRS, CDR2 YFSETQ. CDR3 size: 15 residues. V lost 0 bases to trimming and J lost 5 bases; unmatched junction nucleotides: 6. The CDR3 coding sequence is TGCGCCAGCAGCTTGGCCCGGGACAGGGCCAACGAGCAGTACTTC. Encoded protein: CASSLARDRANEQYF.